This T cell receptor beta chain was profiled in a study of control samples from healthy donors and cancer patients (dated by TCRdb to the early 2020s). The library relied on the immunoSEQ multiplex PCR assay. What TCRdb holds here is the immuneACCESS table cut down to in-frame rearrangements. Part of the clones is not present; checked against another copy, under half of the missing clones reflect an unresolved V gene, and the others are unexplained. For this sample there are about 140,000 clones; about 86% appear just once. The top ten constitute 1.5% to 2% of the sample. Of note for this clone: This clone's antigen is unknown. No base quality information exists; no much larger clone differs at one position.

CDR1 is given as SNHLY and CDR2 as FYNNEI, both from the germline V gene. The CDR3 numbers 12 residues from cysteine through phenylalanine. Only CDR3 DNA is held: 36 bases, read in frame from base 1. V is pared back by 6 bases and J by 2 bases, with 8 bases lying between the germline termini. This sequence was found in a man between 18 and 35 years old in good health. Sequencing input: blood. The sequence joins TRBV2 to TRBJ2-7; matching of 6 bases hints at TRBD1 as the D gene. Here the CDR3 is given as CASSRDTYEQYF. The sequenced DNA: TGTGCCAGCAGCCGGGACACCTACGAGCAGTACTTC.